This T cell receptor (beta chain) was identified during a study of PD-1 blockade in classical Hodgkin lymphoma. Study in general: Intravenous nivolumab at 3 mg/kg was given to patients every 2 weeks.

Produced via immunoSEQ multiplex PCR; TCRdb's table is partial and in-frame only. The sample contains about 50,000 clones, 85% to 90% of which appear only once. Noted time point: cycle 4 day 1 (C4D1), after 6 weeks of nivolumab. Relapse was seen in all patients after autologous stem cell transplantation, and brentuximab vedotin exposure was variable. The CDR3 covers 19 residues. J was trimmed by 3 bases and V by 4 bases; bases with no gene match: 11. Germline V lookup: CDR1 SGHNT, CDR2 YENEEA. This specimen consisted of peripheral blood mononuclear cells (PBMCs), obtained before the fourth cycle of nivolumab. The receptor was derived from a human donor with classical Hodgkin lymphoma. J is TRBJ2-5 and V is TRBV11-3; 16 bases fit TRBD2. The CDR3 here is CASSSDGTSGRAQKETQYF. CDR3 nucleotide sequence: TGTGCCAGCAGCTCGGATGGGACTAGCGGGAGGGCCCAGAAAGAGACCCAGTACTTC.